The 9 T cell receptor beta chains listed next were all sequenced from one sample in a study of graft-versus-host responses after intestinal transplantation. Profiling relied on immunoSEQ multiplex PCR, and the TCRdb table lists in-frame clones only, not all of them. The sample holds approximately 99,000 clones, about nine tenths seen once. Their antigens remain unidentified. The sequenced sample was unstimulated CD8+ T cells sorted from spleen or lymph node cells, obtained before transplant. The receptors were gathered from a human donor who was the organ donor for an intestinal transplant.

The CDR3: CASRGGRSYGYTF. The CDR3 DNA reads as TGTGCCAGCAGAGGGGGAAGGAGCTATGGCTACACCTTC. This chain joins TRBV5-6 and TRBJ1-2, with D possibly being TRBD1 (6 bases). The CDR3 covers 13 residues. The V and J ends lost 5 bases and 4 bases respectively, with 12 bases between them. The germline CDR1 and CDR2 sequences are SGHDT and YYEEEE.

V and J are TRBV11-3 and TRBJ2-2; TRBD1 is a possible D gene (6 bases). Trimming took off 0 bases at V and 3 bases at J, with 11 bases between the two ends. The CDR3 covers 16 residues. The germline CDR1 and CDR2 sequences are SGHNT and YENEEA. CDR3 in amino acids: CASSLDQRGYTGELFF. The CDR3 DNA reads as TGTGCCAGCAGCTTAGATCAGAGGGGGTACACCGGGGAGCTGTTTTTT.

The CDR3: CASSLEHWTSGQNSYEQYF. Here the CDR3 DNA reads TGTGCCAGCAGCTTAGAGCACTGGACTAGCGGGCAAAACTCCTACGAGCAGTACTTC. V and J are TRBV7-8 and TRBJ2-7; 11 nucleotides align to TRBD2. Trimming cost V 1 base and J 0 bases; bases outside gene matches: 11. Germline V CDR1 and CDR2: SGHVS, FQNEAQ. The CDR3 has 19 amino acids. The whole variable domain, filled in from reference TRBV7-8 and TRBJ2-7, reads GAGVSQSPRYKVAKRGQDVALRCDPISGHVSLFWYQQALGQGPEFLTYFQNEAQLDKSGLPSDRFFAERPEGSVSTLKIQRTQQEDSAVYLCASSLEHWTSGQNSYEQYFGPGTRLTVT.

The rearrangement links TRBV25-1 to TRBJ2-2; 10 bases line up with TRBD2. CDR1 is MGHDK, CDR2 SYGVNS, per germline. The trim removed 4 bases at V and 3 bases at J, leaving 2 bases unmatched. CDR3 length: 15 amino acids. The CDR3 here is CASSVLAGYTGELFF. In DNA form, the CDR3 reads TGTGCCAGCAGTGTACTAGCGGGATACACCGGGGAGCTGTTTTTT.

The chain employs TRBV5-5 and TRBJ1-2; D possibly corresponds to TRBD1 (6 bases). The CDR3 consists of 14 residues. V was clipped by 0 bases and J by 4 bases, with 10 bases between them. Per the germline V gene, CDR1 is SGHKS and CDR2 is YYEKEE (reference sequence). CDR3 nucleotide sequence: TGTGCCAGCAGCTTGGACCAGGGGTTCTATGGCTACACCTTC. This gives the protein CASSLDQGFYGYTF. Based on the CDR3 plus reference TRBV5-5 and TRBJ1-2, the full variable domain is DAGVTQSPTHLIKTRGQQVTLRCSPISGHKSVSWYQQVLGQGPQFIFQYYEKEERGRGNFPDRFSARQFPNYSSELNVNALLLGDSALYLCASSLDQGFYGYTFGSGTRLTVV.

The V gene is TRBV5-3, the J gene TRBJ2-1; TRBD2 aligns across 11 bases. TRBV5-3 is marked as an open reading frame, function uncertain. This CDR3 has 15 residues. V trimming: 3 bases; J trimming: 6 bases; junction bases outside the gene matches: 5. The CDR3 DNA is TGTGCCAGAAGCTGCACTAGCGGGGGCCCCAATGAGCAGTTCTTC. The encoded protein is CARSCTSGGPNEQFF.

The rearrangement joins TRBV19 to TRBJ1-1; TRBD1 agrees at 10 bases. The CDR3 spans 16 residues. Germline trimming cut 7 bases from V and 6 bases from J; bases unmatched to any gene: 14. Per germline, CDR1 LNHDA and CDR2 SQIVND (reference sequence). The CDR3: CASNTRDRGAVAEAFF. CDR3 DNA sequence: TGTGCCAGTAACACCCGGGACAGGGGCGCCGTGGCTGAAGCTTTCTTT.

V gene TRBV5-4 combines with J gene TRBJ1-2; D not resolved. Germline values: CDR1 SGHNT, CDR2 YYREEE (reference sequence). The V end lost 4 bases, the J end lost 4 bases, and 8 bases lay between the germline ends. The CDR3 totals 12 residues. CDR3: CASSPPGYGYTF. The CDR3 region has the DNA TGTGCCAGCAGCCCCCCGGGCTATGGCTACACCTTC.

This chain joins TRBV27 and TRBJ2-5, with TRBD1 matching 11 bases. The J segment lost 5 bases and the V segment lost 5 bases, leaving 13 bases of the junction unmatched. The length of the CDR3 is 17 residues. Germline V gene data show CDR1 as MNHEY and CDR2 as SMNVEV (reference sequence). CDR3 region: CASSPHLGTGGFETQYF. The CDR3 coding sequence is TGTGCCAGCAGTCCCCACCTTGGGACAGGGGGTTTTGAGACCCAGTACTTC.